This T cell receptor beta chain emerged from a study of blood T cell repertoires in COVID-19. The overall study: PBMCs, B-cell-depleted T cells, or T cells provided the cDNA or gDNA that made up the material.

V lost 3 bases to trimming and J lost 0 bases; unmatched junction nucleotides: 3. This CDR3 contains 15 residues. Germline values: CDR1 SGHKS, CDR2 YYEKEE (reference sequence). Profiling relied on immunoSEQ multiplex PCR, and the TCRdb table lists in-frame clones only, not all of them. The sample comprises around 110,000 clones, 70% to 85% of which are singletons, and just under 7.5% rests with the top ten. The J gene is TRBJ2-1, the V gene TRBV5-5; 7 bases align to TRBD2. This TCR derives from a man between 70 and 80 years old with active or convalescent COVID-19. Specimen: peripheral blood. The CDR3 loop is CASSSGGSSYNEQFF. CDR3 DNA sequence: TGTGCCAGCAGCTCCGGGGGGAGCTCCTACAATGAGCAGTTCTTC.